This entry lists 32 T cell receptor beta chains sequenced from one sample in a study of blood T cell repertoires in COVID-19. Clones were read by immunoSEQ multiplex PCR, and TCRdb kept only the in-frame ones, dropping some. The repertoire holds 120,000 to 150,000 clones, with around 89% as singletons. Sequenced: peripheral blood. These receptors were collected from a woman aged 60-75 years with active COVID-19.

The CDR3 region is CASSSGQVYNEQFF. The CDR3 DNA reads TGTGCCAGCTCATCGGGACAGGTATACAATGAGCAGTTCTTC. The rearrangement links TRBV18 to TRBJ2-1; 8 nucleotides align to TRBD1. Trimming cost V 5 bases and J 4 bases; bases outside gene matches: 4. This CDR3 is built from 14 residues. Germline lookup yields CDR1 KGHSH and CDR2 LQKENI.

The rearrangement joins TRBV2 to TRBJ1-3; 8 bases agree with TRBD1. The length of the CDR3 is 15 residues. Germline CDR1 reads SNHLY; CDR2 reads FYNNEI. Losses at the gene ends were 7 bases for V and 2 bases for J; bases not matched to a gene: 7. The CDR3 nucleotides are TGTGCCAGCACCCTCCGGACAGGGACTGGAAACACCATATATTTT. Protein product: CASTLRTGTGNTIYF.

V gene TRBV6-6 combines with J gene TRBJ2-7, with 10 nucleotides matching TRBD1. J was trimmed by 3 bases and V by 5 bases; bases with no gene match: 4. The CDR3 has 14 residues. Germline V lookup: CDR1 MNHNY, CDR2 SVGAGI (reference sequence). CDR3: CASSPGQGIYEQYF. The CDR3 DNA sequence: TGTGCCAGCAGTCCGGGACAGGGGATCTACGAGCAGTACTTC.

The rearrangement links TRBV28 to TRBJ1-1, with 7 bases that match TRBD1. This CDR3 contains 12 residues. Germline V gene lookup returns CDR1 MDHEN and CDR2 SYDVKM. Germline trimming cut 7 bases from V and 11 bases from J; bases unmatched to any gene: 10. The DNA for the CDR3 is TGTGCCAGCACGATTCAACAGGGGTTGGCTTTCTTT. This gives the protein CASTIQQGLAFF.

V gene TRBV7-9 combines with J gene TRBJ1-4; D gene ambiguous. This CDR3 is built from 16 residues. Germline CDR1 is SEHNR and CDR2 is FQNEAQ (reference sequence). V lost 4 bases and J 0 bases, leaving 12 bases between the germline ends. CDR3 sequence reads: CASSSTNEATNEKLFF. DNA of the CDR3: TGTGCCAGCAGCTCCACAAATGAAGCAACTAATGAAAAACTGTTTTTT.

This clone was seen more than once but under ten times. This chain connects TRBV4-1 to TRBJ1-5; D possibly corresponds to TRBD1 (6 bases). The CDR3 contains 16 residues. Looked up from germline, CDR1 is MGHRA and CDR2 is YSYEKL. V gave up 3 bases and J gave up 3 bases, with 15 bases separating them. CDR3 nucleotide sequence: TGCGCCAGCAGCCACCCTAAGGGGGAGAACAATCAGCCCCAGCATTTT. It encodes CASSHPKGENNQPQHF.

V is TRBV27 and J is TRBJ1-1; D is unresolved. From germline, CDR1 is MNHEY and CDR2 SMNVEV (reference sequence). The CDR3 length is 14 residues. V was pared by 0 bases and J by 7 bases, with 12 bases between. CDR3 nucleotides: TGTGCCAGCAGTTTATCATGGCCAGCGGTTGAAGCTTTCTTT. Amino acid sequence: CASSLSWPAVEAFF.

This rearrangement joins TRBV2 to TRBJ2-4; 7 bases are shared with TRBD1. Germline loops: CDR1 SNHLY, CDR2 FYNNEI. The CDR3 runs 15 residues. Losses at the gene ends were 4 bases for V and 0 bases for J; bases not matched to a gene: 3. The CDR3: CASSGGQLAKNIQYF. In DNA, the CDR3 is TGTGCCAGCAGTGGGGGACAGCTAGCCAAAAACATTCAGTACTTC. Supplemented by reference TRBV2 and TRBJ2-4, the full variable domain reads EPEVTQTPSHQVTQMGQEVILRCVPISNHLYFYWYRQILGQKVEFLVSFYNNEISEKSEIFDDQFSVERPDGSNFTLKIRSTKLEDSAMYFCASSGGQLAKNIQYFGAGTRLSVL.

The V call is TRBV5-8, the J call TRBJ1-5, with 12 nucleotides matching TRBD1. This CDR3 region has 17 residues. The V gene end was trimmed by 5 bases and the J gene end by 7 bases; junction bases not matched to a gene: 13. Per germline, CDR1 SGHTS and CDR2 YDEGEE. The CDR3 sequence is CASRSTGTGGAGQPQHF. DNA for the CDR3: TGTGCCAGCAGATCCACCGGGACAGGGGGCGCCGGGCAGCCCCAGCATTTT.

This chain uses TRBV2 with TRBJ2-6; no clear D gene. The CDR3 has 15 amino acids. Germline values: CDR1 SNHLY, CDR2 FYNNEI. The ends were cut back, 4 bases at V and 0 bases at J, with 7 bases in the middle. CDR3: CASSVLSSGANVLTF. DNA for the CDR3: TGTGCCAGCAGTGTTCTATCCTCTGGGGCCAACGTCCTGACTTTC.

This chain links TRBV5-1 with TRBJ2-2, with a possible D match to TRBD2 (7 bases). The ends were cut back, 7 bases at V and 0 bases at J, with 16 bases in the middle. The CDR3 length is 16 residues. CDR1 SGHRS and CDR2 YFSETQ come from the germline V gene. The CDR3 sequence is CASHDVGGPNTGELFF. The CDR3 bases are TGCGCCAGCCACGACGTGGGGGGGCCGAACACCGGGGAGCTGTTTTTT. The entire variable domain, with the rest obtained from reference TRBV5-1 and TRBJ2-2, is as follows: KAGVTQTPRYLIKTRGQQVTLSCSPISGHRSVSWYQQTPGQGLQFLFEYFSETQRNKGNFPGRFSGRQFSNSRSEMNVSTLELGDSALYLCASHDVGGPNTGELFFGEGSRLTVL.

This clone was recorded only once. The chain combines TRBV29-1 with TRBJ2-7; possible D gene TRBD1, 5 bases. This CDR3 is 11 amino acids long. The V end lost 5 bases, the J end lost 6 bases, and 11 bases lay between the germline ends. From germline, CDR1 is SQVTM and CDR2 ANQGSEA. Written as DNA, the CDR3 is TGCAGCGTTCCCCAGGGAAGCGAGCAGTACTTC. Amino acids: CSVPQGSEQYF.

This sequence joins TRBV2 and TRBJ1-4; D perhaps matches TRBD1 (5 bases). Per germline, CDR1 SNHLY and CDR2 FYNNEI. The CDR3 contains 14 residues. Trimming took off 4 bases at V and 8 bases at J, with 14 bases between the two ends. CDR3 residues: CASSARGTLEKLFF. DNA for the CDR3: TGTGCCAGCAGTGCGCGGGGGACCTTAGAAAAACTGTTTTTT.

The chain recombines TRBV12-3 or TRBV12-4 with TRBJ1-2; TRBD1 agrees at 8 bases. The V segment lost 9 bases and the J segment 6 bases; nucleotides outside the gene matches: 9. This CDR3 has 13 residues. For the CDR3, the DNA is TGTGCCAGTGACACCGACAGGGGCGATGGCTACACCTTC. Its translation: CASDTDRGDGYTF.

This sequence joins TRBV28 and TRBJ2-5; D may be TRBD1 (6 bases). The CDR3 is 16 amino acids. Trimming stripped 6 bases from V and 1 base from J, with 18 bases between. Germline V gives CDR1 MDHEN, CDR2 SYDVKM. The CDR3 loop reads CASSSIYRDIQETQYF. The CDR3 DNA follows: TGTGCCAGCAGCTCAATTTACCGGGACATCCAAGAGACCCAGTACTTC.

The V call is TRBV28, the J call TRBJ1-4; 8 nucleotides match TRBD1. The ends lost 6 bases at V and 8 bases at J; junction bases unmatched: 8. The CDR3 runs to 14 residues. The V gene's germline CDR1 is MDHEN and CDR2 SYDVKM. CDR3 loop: CASRPGQGAEKLFF. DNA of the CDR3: TGTGCCAGCAGGCCGGGGCAGGGGGCGGAAAAACTGTTTTTT.

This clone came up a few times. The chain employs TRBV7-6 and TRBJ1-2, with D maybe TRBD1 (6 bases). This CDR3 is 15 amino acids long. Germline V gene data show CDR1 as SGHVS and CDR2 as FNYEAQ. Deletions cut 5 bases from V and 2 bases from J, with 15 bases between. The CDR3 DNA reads TGTGCCAGCAGCCCTGGACAGCCTGCGAACTATGGCTACACCTTC. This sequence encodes CASSPGQPANYGYTF.

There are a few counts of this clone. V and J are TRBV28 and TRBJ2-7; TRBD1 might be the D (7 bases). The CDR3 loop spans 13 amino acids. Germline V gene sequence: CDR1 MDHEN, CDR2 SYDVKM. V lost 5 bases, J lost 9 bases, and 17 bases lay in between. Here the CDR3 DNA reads TGTGCCAGCAGTCCGACAGCTCAGGGGGGGCAGTACTTC. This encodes CASSPTAQGGQYF.

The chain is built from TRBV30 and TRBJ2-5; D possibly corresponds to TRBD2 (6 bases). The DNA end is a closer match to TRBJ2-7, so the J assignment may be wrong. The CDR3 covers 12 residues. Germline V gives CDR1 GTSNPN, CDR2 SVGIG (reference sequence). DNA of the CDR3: TGTGCCTGGGGGGGGAGCTCCTACGAGCAGTACTTC. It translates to CAWGGSSYEQYF.

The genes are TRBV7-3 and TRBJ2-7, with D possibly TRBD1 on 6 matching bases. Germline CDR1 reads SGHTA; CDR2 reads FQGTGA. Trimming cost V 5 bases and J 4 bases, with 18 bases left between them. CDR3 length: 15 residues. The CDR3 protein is CASSKSGGHQYEQYF. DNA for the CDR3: TGTGCCAGCAGCAAAAGTGGGGGACATCAGTACGAGCAGTACTTC.

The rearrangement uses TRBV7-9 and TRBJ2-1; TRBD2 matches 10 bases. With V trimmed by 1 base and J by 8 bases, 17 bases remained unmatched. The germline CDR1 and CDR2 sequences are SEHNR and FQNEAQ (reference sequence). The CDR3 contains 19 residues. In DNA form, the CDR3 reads TGTGCCAGCAGCTTAGGGGTTGCAGCGTCTAGCGGGAGTACAGATGAGCAGTTCTTC. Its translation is CASSLGVAASSGSTDEQFF.

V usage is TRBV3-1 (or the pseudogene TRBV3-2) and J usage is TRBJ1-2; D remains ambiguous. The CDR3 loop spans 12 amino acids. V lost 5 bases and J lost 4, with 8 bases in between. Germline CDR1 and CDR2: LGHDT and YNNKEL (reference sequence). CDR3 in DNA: TGTGCCAGCAGCTTGGGAGTCTATGGCTACACCTTC. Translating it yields CASSLGVYGYTF.

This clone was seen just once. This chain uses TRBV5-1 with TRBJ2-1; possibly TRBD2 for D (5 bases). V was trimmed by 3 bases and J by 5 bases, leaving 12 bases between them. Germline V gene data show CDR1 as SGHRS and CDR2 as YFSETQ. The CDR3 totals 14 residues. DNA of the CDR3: TGCGCCAGCAGCTCCGGGATGGTGAACAATGAGCAGTTCTTC. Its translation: CASSSGMVNNEQFF. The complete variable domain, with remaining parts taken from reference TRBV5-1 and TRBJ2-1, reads KAGVTQTPRYLIKTRGQQVTLSCSPISGHRSVSWYQQTPGQGLQFLFEYFSETQRNKGNFPGRFSGRQFSNSRSEMNVSTLELGDSALYLCASSSGMVNNEQFFGPGTRLTVL.

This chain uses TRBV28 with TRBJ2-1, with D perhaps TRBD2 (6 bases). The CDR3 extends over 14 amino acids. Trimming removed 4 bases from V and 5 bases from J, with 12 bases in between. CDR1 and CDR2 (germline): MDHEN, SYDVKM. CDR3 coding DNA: TGTGCCAGCAGTTCCGGGAGTTGGGACAATGAGCAGTTCTTC. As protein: CASSSGSWDNEQFF. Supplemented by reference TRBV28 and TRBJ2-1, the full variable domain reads DVKVTQSSRYLVKRTGEKVFLECVQDMDHENMFWYRQDPGLGLRLIYFSYDVKMKEKGDIPEGYSVSREKKERFSLILESASTNQTSMYLCASSSGSWDNEQFFGPGTRLTVL.

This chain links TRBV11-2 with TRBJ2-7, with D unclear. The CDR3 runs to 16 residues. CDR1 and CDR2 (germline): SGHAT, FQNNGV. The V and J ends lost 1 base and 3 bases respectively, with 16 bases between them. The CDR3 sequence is CASSLVNTVYGYEQYF. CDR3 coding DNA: TGTGCCAGCAGCTTAGTCAATACAGTGTACGGCTACGAGCAGTACTTC.

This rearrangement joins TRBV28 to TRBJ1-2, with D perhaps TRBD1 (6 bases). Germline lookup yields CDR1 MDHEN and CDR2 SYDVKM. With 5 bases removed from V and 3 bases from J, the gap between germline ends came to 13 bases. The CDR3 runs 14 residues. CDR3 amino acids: CASSATRGDYGYTF. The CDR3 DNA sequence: TGTGCCAGCAGTGCCACCAGGGGTGACTATGGCTACACCTTC.

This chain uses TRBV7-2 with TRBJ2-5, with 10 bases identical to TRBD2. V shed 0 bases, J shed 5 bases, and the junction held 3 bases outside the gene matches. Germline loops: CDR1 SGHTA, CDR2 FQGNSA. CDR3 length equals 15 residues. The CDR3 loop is CASSLAASGSETQYF. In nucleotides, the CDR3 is TGTGCCAGCAGCTTAGCGGCTAGCGGGAGTGAGACCCAGTACTTC.

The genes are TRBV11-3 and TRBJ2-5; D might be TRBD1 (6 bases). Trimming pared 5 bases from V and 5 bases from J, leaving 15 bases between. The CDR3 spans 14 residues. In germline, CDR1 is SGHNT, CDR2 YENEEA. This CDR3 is CASSLNRADETQYF. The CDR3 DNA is TGTGCCAGCAGCCTCAACAGGGCTGACGAGACCCAGTACTTC.

CDR3 loop: CASSRGTSGRVDTQYF. CDR3 DNA: TGTGCCAGCAGCCGAGGGACTAGCGGGAGGGTAGATACGCAGTATTTT. The V call is TRBV5-4, the J call TRBJ2-3; 16 nucleotides align to TRBD2. Germline lookup yields CDR1 SGHNT and CDR2 YYREEE (reference sequence). V was pared by 4 bases and J by 5 bases, with 4 bases of the junction left unmatched. The CDR3 covers 16 residues. The full variable domain, rest sourced from reference TRBV5-4 and TRBJ2-3, is ETGVTQSPTHLIKTRGQQVTLRCSSQSGHNTVSWYQQALGQGPQFIFQYYREEENGRGNFPPRFSGLQFPNYSSELNVNALELDDSALYLCASSRGTSGRVDTQYFGPGTRLTVL.

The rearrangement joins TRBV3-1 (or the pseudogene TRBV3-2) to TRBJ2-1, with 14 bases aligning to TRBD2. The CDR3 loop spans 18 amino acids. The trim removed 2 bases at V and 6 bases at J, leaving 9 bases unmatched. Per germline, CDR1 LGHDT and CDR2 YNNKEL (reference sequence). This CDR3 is CASSQTWGLAGEGNEQFF. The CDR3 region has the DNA TGTGCCAGCAGCCAAACCTGGGGACTAGCGGGAGAAGGCAATGAGCAGTTCTTC.

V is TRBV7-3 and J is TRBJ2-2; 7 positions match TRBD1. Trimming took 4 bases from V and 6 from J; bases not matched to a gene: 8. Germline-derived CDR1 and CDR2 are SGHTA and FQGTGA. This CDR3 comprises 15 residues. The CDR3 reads CASSSDRAFSGELFF. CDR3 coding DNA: TGTGCCAGCAGCTCCGACAGGGCCTTTTCCGGGGAGCTGTTTTTT.

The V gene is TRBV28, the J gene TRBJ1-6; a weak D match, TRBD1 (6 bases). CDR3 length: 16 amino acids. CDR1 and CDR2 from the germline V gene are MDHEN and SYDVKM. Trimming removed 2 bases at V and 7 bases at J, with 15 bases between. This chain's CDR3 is CASSLGSGVKNSPLHF. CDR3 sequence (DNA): TGTGCCAGCAGTTTAGGATCAGGGGTAAAAAATTCACCCCTCCACTTT.